The 2 T cell receptor beta chains given below trace back to one sample, sequenced in a study of T-cell reconstitution after alpha-beta-depleted transplantation in children. Researchers prepared the TCRbeta library using unique molecular identifiers, the study reports. One entry per CDR3 protein, called by TCRdb with MiXCR from the PCR reads. The repertoire holds more than 200,000 distinct CDR3 sequences, with roughly 26% as singletons. The sample here was PBMCs, taken before TCRalphabeta/CD19-depleted stem cell transplant. The receptors shown here come from a girl aged 2 to 9 with Fanconi anemia, due to receive a stem cell transplant.

There are many counts of this clonotype. The V and J genes are TRBV2 and TRBJ2-2; no clear D. The CDR3 spans 11 residues. Germline CDR1 and CDR2: SNHLY and FYNNEI. V dropped 10 bases and J dropped 6 bases, with 9 bases sitting between them. The CDR3 protein is CATPVSGELFF. The DNA for the CDR3 is TGTGCCACCCCAGTATCCGGGGAGCTGTTTTTT.

This clonotype was seen more than once but under ten times. The genes are TRBV5-1 and TRBJ2-7; D perhaps matches TRBD1 (6 bases). Germline V gene lookup returns CDR1 SGHRS and CDR2 YFSETQ. The CDR3 is 13 amino acids. V was clipped by 1 base and J by 5 bases, with 10 bases between them. The CDR3 here is CASSLRQADEQYF. DNA of the CDR3: TGCGCCAGCAGCTTGAGACAGGCGGACGAGCAGTACTTC.